The 7 T cell receptor beta chains below were found in one sample sequenced in a study of blood T cell repertoires in COVID-19 (TCRdb year 2020). The method was the immunoSEQ multiplex PCR assay. The clones in this table, taken by TCRdb from immuneACCESS, are in-frame only. Not every clone is retained; where verified, under half of the shortfall comes from an unresolved V gene, and the cause of the rest is unknown. This sample lists more than 200,000 clones; 84% were detected once. The ten largest account for approximately 10% of the sample. The source material was peripheral blood. These receptors were taken from an elderly woman with COVID-19, enrolled during active disease.

This chain uses TRBV5-1 with TRBJ2-5; D is possibly TRBD1 (5 bases). The V end lost 3 bases, the J end lost 0 bases, and 12 bases lay between the germline ends. CDR3 length: 15 residues. The germline CDR1 and CDR2 sequences are SGHRS and YFSETQ. DNA of the CDR3: TGCGCCAGCAGCTCCCCTGGGGCCAACCAAGAGACCCAGTACTTC. It codes for CASSSPGANQETQYF.

This sequence joins TRBV6-5 and TRBJ2-6; D is perhaps TRBD2 (5 bases). V shed 7 bases and J shed 0 bases, with 10 bases lying between them. The CDR3 loop spans 15 amino acids. Germline-derived CDR1 and CDR2 are MNHEY and SVGAGI. CDR3: CASTSEGSGANVLTF. The CDR3 DNA reads as TGTGCCAGCACCTCAGAGGGCTCTGGGGCCAACGTCCTGACTTTC.

This chain connects TRBV24-1 to TRBJ1-5; the D is unclear. This CDR3 contains 12 residues. CDR1 is KGHDR, CDR2 SFDVKD, per germline. V lost 6 bases, J lost 7 bases, and 9 bases lay in between. CDR3 coding DNA: TGTGCCACCAGTTGGGGAGAGCAGCCCCAGCATTTT. It specifies CATSWGEQPQHF.

The table lists this clone with a count of one. Other DNA variants within this sample encode the same CDR3. The rearrangement joins TRBV18 to TRBJ1-5; perhaps TRBD1 as D (6 bases). V was pared by 3 bases and J by 2 bases, with 11 bases between. The CDR3 loop spans 15 amino acids. In germline, CDR1 is KGHSH, CDR2 LQKENI. The CDR3 region has the DNA TGTGCCAGCTCACCGCTAGGGGGGGGCAATCAGCCCCAGCATTTT. Translated, it gives CASSPLGGGNQPQHF.

The J gene is TRBJ1-5, the V gene TRBV7-2; D not resolved. The CDR3 is 17 amino acids. Germline V lookup: CDR1 SGHTA, CDR2 FQGNSA. Trimming removed 2 bases at V and 7 bases at J, with 21 bases between. The CDR3 DNA is TGTGCCAGCAGCTTACGGGGTGGTCCCTCCAATTGGCAGCCCCAGCATTTT. Amino acid sequence: CASSLRGGPSNWQPQHF.

This sequence joins TRBV3-1 (or the pseudogene TRBV3-2) and TRBJ2-1; D call uncertain. CDR1 LGHDT and CDR2 YNNKEL come from the germline V gene (reference sequence). The CDR3 contains 12 residues. The V and J ends lost 0 bases and 9 bases respectively, with 6 bases between them. The CDR3 spells CASSQDRGEQFF. DNA for the CDR3: TGTGCCAGCAGCCAAGATAGAGGTGAGCAGTTCTTC.

The V gene is TRBV20-1, the J gene TRBJ2-7, with D hard to call. Trimming removed 6 bases from V and 5 bases from J, with 8 bases in between. The CDR3 extends over 10 amino acids. CDR1 is DFQATT, CDR2 SNEGSKA, per germline (reference sequence). As DNA, the CDR3 is TGCAGTGCCCCGCGCGACGAGCAGTACTTC. Translated, it gives CSAPRDEQYF.